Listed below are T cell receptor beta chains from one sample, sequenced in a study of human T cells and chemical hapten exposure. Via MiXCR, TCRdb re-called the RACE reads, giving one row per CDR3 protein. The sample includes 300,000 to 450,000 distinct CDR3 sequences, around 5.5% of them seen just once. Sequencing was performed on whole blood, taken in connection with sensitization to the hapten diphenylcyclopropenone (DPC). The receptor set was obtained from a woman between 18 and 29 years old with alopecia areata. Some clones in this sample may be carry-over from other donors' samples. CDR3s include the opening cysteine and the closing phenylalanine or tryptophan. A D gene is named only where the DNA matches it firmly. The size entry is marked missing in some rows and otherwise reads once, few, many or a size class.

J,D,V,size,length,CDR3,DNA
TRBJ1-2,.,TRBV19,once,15,CASSILDRGDYGYTF,TGTGCCAGTAGTATTCTGGACCGGGGGGACTATGGCTACACCTTC
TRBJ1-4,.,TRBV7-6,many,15,CASSGWAATNEKLFF,TGTGCCAGCAGTGGGTGGGCGGCAACTAATGAAAAACTGTTTTTT
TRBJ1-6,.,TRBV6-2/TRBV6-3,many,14,CASSWGAANSPLHF,TGTGCCAGCAGTTGGGGGGCAGCTAATTCACCCCTCCACTTT
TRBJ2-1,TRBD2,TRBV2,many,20,CASKGSGTSGYKSSYNEQFF,TGTGCCAGCAAAGGAAGCGGGACTAGCGGGTACAAGAGCTCCTACAATGAGCAGTTCTTC
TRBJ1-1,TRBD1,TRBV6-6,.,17,CASSTGQGSLSWTEAFF,TGTGCCAGCAGCACGGGACAGGGAAGTTTGAGTTGGACTGAAGCTTTCTTT
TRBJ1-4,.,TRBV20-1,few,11,CSVGLGEKLFF,TGCAGTGTCGGGTTAGGGGAAAAACTGTTTTTT
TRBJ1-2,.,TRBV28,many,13,CASSGLTNYGYTF,TGTGCCAGCAGTGGACTAACTAACTATGGCTACACCTTC
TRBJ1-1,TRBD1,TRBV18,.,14,CASSQQGMNTEAFF,TGTGCCAGCTCCCAACAGGGGATGAACACTGAAGCTTTCTTT
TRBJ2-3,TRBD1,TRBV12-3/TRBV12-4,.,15,CASSFGWQGADTQYF,TGTGCCAGCAGTTTCGGTTGGCAGGGGGCAGATACGCAGTATTTT
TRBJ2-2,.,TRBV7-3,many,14,CASRAQSWTGELFF,TGTGCCAGCCGTGCACAGTCGTGGACCGGGGAGCTGTTTTTT
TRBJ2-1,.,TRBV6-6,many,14,CASSYPSSLNEQFF,TGTGCCAGCAGTTACCCCTCATCCCTTAATGAGCAGTTCTTC
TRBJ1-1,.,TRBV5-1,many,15,CASSFVGSMNTEAFF,TGCGCCAGCAGCTTCGTGGGGTCCATGAACACTGAAGCTTTCTTT
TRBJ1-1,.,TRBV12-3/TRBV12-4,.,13,CASSFGSDTEAFF,TGTGCCAGCAGTTTTGGGTCGGACACTGAAGCTTTCTTT
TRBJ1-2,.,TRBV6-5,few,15,CASSPEGGLNYGYTF,TGTGCCAGCAGTCCCGAGGGGGGGCTGAACTATGGCTACACCTTC
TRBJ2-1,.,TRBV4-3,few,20,CASSQEGRGPWKYQYNEQFF,TGCGCCAGCAGCCAAGAGGGGCGGGGGCCATGGAAGTACCAATACAATGAGCAGTTCTTC
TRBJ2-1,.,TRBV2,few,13,CASSEGHYNEQFF,TGTGCCAGCAGTGAAGGGCACTACAATGAGCAGTTCTTC
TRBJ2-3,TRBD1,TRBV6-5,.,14,CASSETGGRDTQYF,TGTGCCAGCAGTGAAACAGGGGGCAGAGATACGCAGTATTTT
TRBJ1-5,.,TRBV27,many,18,CASTPDGQRGYSNQPQHF,TGTGCCAGCACCCCCGACGGGCAACGGGGTTATAGCAATCAGCCCCAGCATTTT
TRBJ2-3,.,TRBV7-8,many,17,CASSSPGTAGLTDTQYF,TGTGCCAGCAGCTCTCCCGGGACTGCCGGGCTCACAGATACGCAGTATTTT
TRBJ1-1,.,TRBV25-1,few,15,CASRGGTFTKTEAFF,TGTGCCAGCAGGGGCGGGACATTCACTAAGACTGAAGCTTTCTTT
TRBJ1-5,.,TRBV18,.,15,CASSGQGDSNQPQHF,TGTGCCAGCTCCGGCCAGGGAGATAGCAATCAGCCCCAGCATTTT
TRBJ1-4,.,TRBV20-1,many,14,CSAPDSGNDEKLFF,TGCAGTGCTCCCGACAGCGGAAACGATGAAAAACTGTTTTTT
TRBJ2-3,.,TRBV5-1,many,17,CASSSKDPGIVADTQYF,TGCGCCAGCAGCTCGAAGGACCCCGGCATAGTGGCAGATACGCAGTATTTT
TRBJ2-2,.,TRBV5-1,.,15,CASSLAVQGPGELFF,TGCGCCAGCAGCTTGGCCGTTCAGGGCCCCGGGGAGCTGTTTTTT
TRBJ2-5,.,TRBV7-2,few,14,CASSPYQQGGTQYF,TGTGCCAGCAGCCCCTATCAACAGGGAGGGACCCAGTACTTC
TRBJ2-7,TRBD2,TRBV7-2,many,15,CASSLVAGGPYEQYF,TGTGCCAGCAGCTTAGTAGCGGGGGGGCCGTACGAGCAGTACTTC
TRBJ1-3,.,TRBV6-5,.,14,CASSYGSSGNTIYF,TGTGCCAGCAGTTACGGTTCTTCTGGAAACACCATATATTTT
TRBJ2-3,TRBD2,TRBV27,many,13,CASSLAGGDTQYF,TGTGCCAGCAGTTTAGCGGGAGGGGATACGCAGTATTTT
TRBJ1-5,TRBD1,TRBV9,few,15,CASSAGQGLNQPQHF,TGTGCCAGCAGCGCGGGACAGGGCCTCAATCAGCCCCAGCATTTT